One sample yielded the 12 T cell receptor beta chains listed below, sequenced in a study of glioma-infiltrating T cells after dendritic cell vaccination. Time point reported: after dendritic cell vaccination, including at tumor progression/relapse. Produced via immunoSEQ multiplex PCR; TCRdb's table is partial and in-frame only. The sample lists some 90,000 clones; roughly 77% were seen once. The source was blood, collected after dendritic cell vaccination. Every receptor here comes from a human donor with glioblastoma.

The chain joins TRBV6-5 to TRBJ2-7; a weak D match, TRBD1 (6 bases). The length of the CDR3 is 15 residues. CDR1 is MNHEY, CDR2 SVGAGI, per germline. Trimming took off 6 bases at V and 1 base at J, with 16 bases between the two ends. Here the CDR3 DNA reads TGTGCCAGCAGAGCACGACTGGACAGTTCCTACGAGCAGTACGTC. Protein: CASRARLDSSYEQYV.

The rearrangement links TRBV7-2 to TRBJ2-2, with D hard to call. CDR1 is SGHTA, CDR2 FQGNSA, per germline. The V gene lost 6 bases and the J gene lost 4 bases, with 12 bases spanning the gap. This CDR3 comprises 14 residues. The CDR3: CASSFNSGTGELFF. The CDR3 nucleotides read TGTGCCAGCAGTTTTAACAGTGGCACCGGGGAGCTGTTTTTT.

The rearrangement joins TRBV19 to TRBJ1-6, with D possibly matching TRBD1 (6 bases). The germline CDR1 and CDR2 sequences are LNHDA and SQIVND (reference sequence). Trimming stripped 8 bases from V and 9 bases from J, with 20 bases between. This CDR3 is 15 amino acids long. CDR3 DNA: TGTGCCAGTGGCGCGGGGGCCGAAAGCGGTTCACCCCTCCACTTT. This sequence encodes CASGAGAESGSPLHF.

A single count supports this clone. The V and J genes are TRBV6-5 and TRBJ2-7; D might be TRBD1 (7 bases). Per germline, CDR1 MNHEY and CDR2 SVGAGI. The V gene lost 6 bases and the J gene lost 6 bases, with 21 bases spanning the gap. This CDR3 contains 15 residues. The CDR3 loop is CASRDYRGVRGEQYF. CDR3 sequence (DNA): TGTGCCAGCAGGGACTACAGGGGCGTTAGAGGCGAGCAGTACTTC.

The chain recombines TRBV5-1 with TRBJ2-7, with 9 bases that match TRBD2. The CDR3 loop spans 15 amino acids. The V gene's germline CDR1 is SGHRS and CDR2 YFSETQ. The V segment lost 1 base and the J segment 2 bases; nucleotides outside the gene matches: 4. CDR3 residues: CASSLHGTSTYEQYF. CDR3 DNA sequence: TGCGCCAGCAGCTTGCATGGGACTAGCACCTACGAGCAGTACTTC.

This clone was seen only once. The chain is built from TRBV19 and TRBJ1-5; the D is unclear. Germline values: CDR1 LNHDA, CDR2 SQIVND (reference sequence). Trimming removed 3 bases from V and 0 bases from J, with 9 bases in between. The CDR3 is 15 amino acids. The CDR3 is CASSILSDSNQPQHF. The CDR3 DNA reads TGTGCCAGTAGTATCCTTTCAGATAGCAATCAGCCCCAGCATTTT.

DNA of the CDR3: TGTGCCAGCAGTGCCGGGACAGGGGGCTGGTGGATCGACAATGAGCAGTTCTTC. This translates into CASSAGTGGWWIDNEQFF. The rearrangement joins TRBV2 to TRBJ2-1; 12 bases line up with TRBD1. Germline CDR1 and CDR2: SNHLY and FYNNEI. J was trimmed by 5 bases and V by 4 bases; bases with no gene match: 12. The length of the CDR3 is 18 residues.

The chain recombines TRBV5-1 with TRBJ2-7; 10 bases match TRBD1. The V gene's germline CDR1 is SGHRS and CDR2 YFSETQ. The junction had 19 bases not matched to a gene; V was cut back by 5 bases and J by 5 bases. This CDR3 is built from 18 residues. In DNA form, the CDR3 reads TGCGCCAGCAGGAGAAAACCGTCGGGGACAGGGGACCCCAACGAGCAGTACGTC. Translating it yields CASRRKPSGTGDPNEQYV.

This clone came up a few times. This chain uses TRBV5-4 with TRBJ2-2; weak D call: TRBD2 (6 bases). Germline loops: CDR1 SGHNT, CDR2 YYREEE (reference sequence). The CDR3 is 16 residues long. V was cut by 1 base and J by 6 bases, with 16 bases left in between. The CDR3 loop is CASSLPRLVGAGELFF. CDR3 nucleotide sequence: TGTGCCAGCAGCTTGCCACGACTAGTTGGCGCCGGGGAGCTGTTTTTT.

This rearrangement joins TRBV6-1 to TRBJ2-6; 9 positions agree with TRBD1. This CDR3 is 15 amino acids long. J was trimmed by 2 bases and V by 5 bases; bases with no gene match: 1. CDR1 MNHNS and CDR2 SASEGT come from the germline V gene. The CDR3 is CASSRDRAGANVLTF. The CDR3 DNA sequence: TGTGCCAGCAGTAGGGACAGGGCTGGGGCCAACGTCCTGACTTTC.

V is TRBV9 and J is TRBJ2-2; D gene ambiguous. Germline V lookup: CDR1 SGDLS, CDR2 YYNGEE. V lost 2 bases and J lost 3, with 8 bases in between. CDR3 length equals 14 residues. This CDR3 is CASSVSTDTGELFF. In DNA form, the CDR3 reads TGTGCCAGCAGCGTTAGTACGGACACCGGGGAGCTGTTTTTT.

The CDR3 DNA is TGTGCCAGCAGCCCCGGACAGTGGGACGACTATGGCTACACCTTC. Protein sequence: CASSPGQWDDYGYTF. This rearrangement joins TRBV7-9 to TRBJ1-2; the D gene is possibly TRBD1 (6 bases). The CDR3 spans 15 residues. Germline V gene lookup returns CDR1 SEHNR and CDR2 FQNEAQ (reference sequence). The V and J ends lost 5 bases and 3 bases respectively, with 16 bases between them.